The following is a T cell receptor beta chain sequence with its context. The junction had 5 bases not matched to a gene; V was cut back by 6 bases and J by 1 base. The germline CDR1 and CDR2 sequences are SNHLY and FYNNEI. This CDR3 contains 16 residues. This record comes from a study of blood T cell repertoires in COVID-19. Authors' data handling: Reference gene primer amplification gave nucleated cell count estimates. The table came from immunoSEQ multiplex PCR; TCRdb's copy has only in-frame clones and leaves some out. V and J calls and clone size are those listed in that table; D and trimming were worked out from the DNA. The sample yields 200,000 to 250,000 clones, 83% seen once.

The rearrangement joins TRBV2 to TRBJ2-1; TRBD1 aligns across 11 bases. This TCR derives from a woman aged 50 to 60 who had been exposed to COVID-19. What was sequenced was PBMCs or T cells enriched from blood (not recorded which). The CDR3 DNA reads as TGTGCCAGCAGAGTAGGGACAGGGGGATCCTACAATGAGCAGTTCTTC. Translation gives CASRVGTGGSYNEQFF.